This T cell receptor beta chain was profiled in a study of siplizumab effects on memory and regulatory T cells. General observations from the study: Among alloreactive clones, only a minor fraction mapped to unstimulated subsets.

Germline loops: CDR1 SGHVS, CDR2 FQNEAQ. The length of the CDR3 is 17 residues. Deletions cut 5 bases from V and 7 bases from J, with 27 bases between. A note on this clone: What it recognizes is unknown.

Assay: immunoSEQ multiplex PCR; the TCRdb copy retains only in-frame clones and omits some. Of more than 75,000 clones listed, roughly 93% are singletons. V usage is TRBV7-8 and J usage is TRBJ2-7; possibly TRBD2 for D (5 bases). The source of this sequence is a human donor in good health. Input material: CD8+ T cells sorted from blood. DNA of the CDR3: TGTGCCAGCAGCCCTGGAATAGCGTTTATCCCCTCGGGAGAGCAGTACTTC. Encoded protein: CASSPGIAFIPSGEQYF.